The 18 T cell receptor beta chains presented below share a single source sample, sequenced in a study of T cell responses to AZD1222 COVID-19 vaccine. Libraries were prepared by immunoSEQ multiplex PCR; TCRdb keeps only in-frame clonotypes and omits some of them. The table has about 180,000 clones, around 90% seen once; the top ten hold roughly a quarter. Sequencing was performed on peripheral blood, taken 28 days after the second AZD1222 dose. The receptors here all came from an adult who received the AZD1222 COVID-19 vaccine.

The rearrangement joins TRBV7-3 to TRBJ1-5; D may be TRBD1 (5 bases). CDR1 is SGHTA and CDR2 is FQGTGA in the germline V gene. Trimming removed 5 bases from V and 7 bases from J, with 15 bases in between. This CDR3 comprises 14 residues. The CDR3 sequence is CASSLPTVQQPQHF. The CDR3 DNA reads TGTGCCAGCAGCCTCCCGACAGTGCAACAGCCCCAGCATTTT.

The chain carries TRBV10-3 and TRBJ1-1; D ambiguous. The V and J ends lost 2 bases and 0 bases respectively, with 22 bases between them. The CDR3 has 19 amino acids. From germline, CDR1 is ENHRY and CDR2 SYGVKD. This CDR3 is CAISEPSDRRVGMNTEAFF. CDR3 coding DNA: TGTGCCATCAGTGAGCCGAGTGATAGGAGGGTAGGAATGAACACTGAAGCTTTCTTT.

This sequence joins TRBV7-2 and TRBJ2-7; unclear D gene. The V and J ends lost 3 bases and 2 bases respectively, with 8 bases between them. This CDR3 contains 13 residues. Germline values: CDR1 SGHTA, CDR2 FQGNSA. The CDR3 sequence is CASSFTPPYEQYF. CDR3 nucleotides: TGTGCCAGCAGCTTTACTCCTCCCTACGAGCAGTACTTC.

J is TRBJ1-5 and V is TRBV7-2; no definite D call. This CDR3 spans 13 amino acids. The germline V gene encodes CDR1 SGHTA and CDR2 FQGNSA. Trimming took off 7 bases at V and 6 bases at J, with 13 bases between the two ends. The CDR3 loop is CASTSDGSQPQHF. CDR3 DNA: TGTGCCAGCACCTCCGACGGGAGTCAGCCCCAGCATTTT.

The genes are TRBV7-2 and TRBJ2-2; 7 nucleotides align to TRBD2. With 3 bases clipped from V and 4 bases from J, the junction kept 8 bases outside the gene matches. The CDR3 spans 16 residues. Germline V gives CDR1 SGHTA, CDR2 FQGNSA. The CDR3 DNA follows: TGTGCCAGCAGCTTCCCGGGCGGGAGAGGCACCGGGGAGCTGTTTTTT. Its protein product is CASSFPGGRGTGELFF.

CDR3 nucleotides: TGTGCCAGCAGCCAGACGGCAGGGGTAGGAAACACCATATATTTT. Translation gives CASSQTAGVGNTIYF. This sequence joins TRBV7-2 and TRBJ1-3, with D possibly being TRBD1 (6 bases). This CDR3 region has 15 residues. V lost 5 bases to trimming and J lost 4 bases, with 15 bases between them. Germline values: CDR1 SGHTA, CDR2 FQGNSA.

CDR3 coding DNA: TGCAGTGCTAGTCGACTAGCGGGAGGGGGGCATGAGCAGTTCTTC. Its translation: CSASRLAGGGHEQFF. The chain combines TRBV20-1 with TRBJ2-1; 14 positions agree with TRBD2. The CDR3 consists of 15 residues. V was clipped by 3 bases and J by 8 bases; unmatched bases: 6. Germline V lookup: CDR1 DFQATT, CDR2 SNEGSKA (reference sequence).

V and J are TRBV11-2 and TRBJ2-2, with D possibly TRBD2 on 5 matching bases. The V gene's germline CDR1 is SGHAT and CDR2 FQNNGV. V was shortened by 5 bases and J by 2 bases, with 15 bases between the two germline ends. CDR3 length: 16 amino acids. In nucleotides, the CDR3 is TGTGCCAGCAGCACCCCTAGCCGGGTCAACACCGGGGAGCTGTTTTTT. It is translated as CASSTPSRVNTGELFF.

This chain uses TRBV5-1 with TRBJ1-2; TRBD1 aligns across 7 bases. CDR3 length: 14 residues. Per the germline V gene, CDR1 is SGHRS and CDR2 is YFSETQ. Trimming took 3 bases from V and 8 from J; bases not matched to a gene: 10. CDR3 loop: CASSSAQTGFGYTF. DNA for the CDR3: TGCGCCAGCAGCTCAGCACAGACAGGGTTCGGCTACACCTTC. Full variable domain (outside the CDR3, taken from reference TRBV5-1 and TRBJ1-2): KAGVTQTPRYLIKTRGQQVTLSCSPISGHRSVSWYQQTPGQGLQFLFEYFSETQRNKGNFPGRFSGRQFSNSRSEMNVSTLELGDSALYLCASSSAQTGFGYTFGSGTRLTVV.

The chain joins TRBV4-1 to TRBJ1-6, with D perhaps matching TRBD1 (5 bases). Germline V gives CDR1 MGHRA, CDR2 YSYEKL. Trimming removed 3 bases from V and 3 bases from J, with 9 bases in between. This CDR3 contains 15 residues. The CDR3 nucleotides are TGCGCCAGCAGCCAGGGACTCAGCTATAATTCACCCCTCCACTTT. Amino acid sequence: CASSQGLSYNSPLHF.

This clone was counted at least ten times. The chain joins TRBV7-2 to TRBJ2-7; D might be TRBD1 or TRBD2, each matching 5 bases. This CDR3 has 15 residues. Germline CDR1 reads SGHTA; CDR2 reads FQGNSA. Trimming left V 5 bases short and J 1 base short, with 15 bases between. The CDR3 reads CASSLRRDGSYEQYF. CDR3 DNA sequence: TGTGCCAGCAGCCTCCGCCGGGACGGATCCTACGAGCAGTACTTC.

The V gene is TRBV24-1, the J gene TRBJ2-1; D may be TRBD2 (5 bases). The V end was cut by 2 bases, the J end by 15 bases, with 13 bases between. Germline CDR1 and CDR2: KGHDR and SFDVKD. The length of the CDR3 is 12 residues. CDR3 sequence: CATSDSSSSLFF. CDR3 DNA: TGTGCCACCAGTGATTCTTCTAGCTCGCTGTTCTTC.

This clone was recorded only once. The gene calls are TRBV25-1 and TRBJ2-4; no clear D gene. The CDR3 loop spans 14 amino acids. Trimming took 4 bases from V and 5 from J, leaving 12 bases between them. The germline gives CDR1 MGHDK, CDR2 SYGVNS. The CDR3 DNA reads TGTGCCAGCAGTGTATCAGACATTCAAAACATTCAGTACTTC. It codes for CASSVSDIQNIQYF.

The V call is TRBV6-2 or TRBV6-3, the J call TRBJ2-1; TRBD1 aligns across 11 bases. V dropped 5 bases and J dropped 10; count of bases not matched to a gene: 13. CDR1 is MNHEY and CDR2 is SVGEGT in the germline V gene. The CDR3 is 16 amino acids. CDR3: CASSLAGGTGGREQFF. The DNA for the CDR3 is TGTGCCAGCAGTCTGGCGGGGGGGACAGGGGGTCGAGAGCAGTTCTTC.

In DNA form, the CDR3 reads TGTGCCAGTAGCGAACGCGGGAGGAGTTACACCGGGGAGCTGTTTTTT. This gives the protein CASSERGRSYTGELFF. This chain links TRBV19 with TRBJ2-2; 8 nucleotides match TRBD2. V shed 6 bases and J 3 bases; nucleotides not matched to a gene: 9. The CDR3 is 16 amino acids. Germline CDR1 and CDR2: LNHDA and SQIVND (reference sequence).

The CDR3 bases are TGCAGCGCCGGGGGCCCTCAGTATTTT. Translated, it gives CSAGGPQYF. The chain is built from TRBV29-1 and TRBJ2-3, with D perhaps TRBD1 or TRBD2 (6 bases each). Germline values: CDR1 SQVTM, CDR2 ANQGSEA. Trimming stripped 7 bases from V and 12 bases from J, with 11 bases between. The CDR3 has 9 amino acids.

The CDR3 DNA follows: TGTGCCAGCAGCCCTGAGGATGGGGAGACCCAGTACTTC. Its translation: CASSPEDGETQYF. The J gene is TRBJ2-5, the V gene TRBV11-2; no reliable D call. The CDR3 is 13 amino acids. Germline V gene sequence: CDR1 SGHAT, CDR2 FQNNGV. V lost 5 bases, J lost 5 bases, and 12 bases lay in between.

This clone was seen once. The rearrangement uses TRBV13 and TRBJ1-1, with D hard to call. CDR1 PRHDT and CDR2 FYEKMQ come from the germline V gene (reference sequence). V dropped 4 bases and J dropped 5 bases, with 8 bases sitting between them. The length of the CDR3 is 12 residues. DNA for the CDR3: TGTGCCAGCAGCTCATCAAGTACTGAAGCTTTCTTT. It codes for CASSSSSTEAFF.